This passage covers 2 T cell receptor beta chains from one sample sequenced in a study of beta chain features in type 1 diabetes. Sequenced material consisted of expressed TCRB transcripts (all of the isolated RNA was reverse transcribed). Assay used: immunoSEQ multiplex PCR; TCRdb lists only in-frame clones, some missing. The sample carries about 160,000 clones, under 9.5% recorded once. Sequencing input: central memory CD4+ T cells from blood. These TCRs come from a man aged 18 to 30 in good health.

This chain connects TRBV28 to TRBJ1-4; D is perhaps TRBD1 (5 bases). Trimming shortened V by 6 bases and J by 7 bases, and 18 bases separated the two germline ends. This CDR3 comprises 15 residues. Germline CDR1 and CDR2: MDHEN and SYDVKM. Here the CDR3 reads CASSLPGEMVEKLFF. Here the CDR3 DNA reads TGTGCCAGCAGCCTCCCGGGGGAGATGGTTGAAAAACTGTTTTTT.

This clone was detected only a few times. The chain is built from TRBV28 and TRBJ2-7; 10 positions agree with TRBD2. This CDR3 has 15 residues. Unmatched junction bases numbered 4, after V lost 2 bases and J lost 3 bases. Germline values: CDR1 MDHEN, CDR2 SYDVKM. CDR3 sequence reads: CASSLGLAGVYEQYF. The CDR3 DNA is TGTGCCAGCAGTTTAGGGCTAGCGGGAGTCTACGAGCAGTACTTC.